A single sample is the source of the 4 T cell receptor beta chains below, sequenced in a study of blood T cell repertoires in COVID-19. The table came from immunoSEQ multiplex PCR; TCRdb's copy has only in-frame clones and leaves some out. The sample records roughly 330,000 clones, around 82% being singletons. The sequencing input was peripheral blood. The receptors derive from a woman aged 50 to 60 with acute or convalescent COVID-19.

The rearrangement links TRBV5-1 to TRBJ2-3, with D tentatively TRBD1 (6 bases). Germline loops: CDR1 SGHRS, CDR2 YFSETQ. Trimming took off 4 bases at V and 1 base at J, with 7 bases between the two ends. This CDR3 comprises 13 residues. CDR3 region: CASSGQRTDTQYF. The DNA of the CDR3 is TGCGCCAGCAGCGGACAGCGCACAGATACGCAGTATTTT.

A few counts support this clone. V gene TRBV6-6 combines with J gene TRBJ1-1; 8 bases align to TRBD1. Germline-derived CDR1 and CDR2 are MNHNY and SVGAGI (reference sequence). This CDR3 is built from 15 residues. The V and J ends lost 5 bases and 2 bases, in that order; junction bases with no gene match: 7. CDR3 nucleotide sequence: TGTGCCAGCAGTCGAGGGGACAGGTTTAACACTGAAGCTTTCTTT. Its protein is CASSRGDRFNTEAFF.

This chain links TRBV15 with TRBJ1-1, with 9 bases aligning to TRBD1. The CDR3 is 13 residues long. V lost 5 bases, J lost 6 bases, and 4 bases stayed unmatched. Per germline, CDR1 LNHNV and CDR2 YYDKDF (reference sequence). The CDR3 region is CATSPTGGSEAFF. CDR3 in DNA: TGTGCCACCAGCCCTACAGGGGGCTCTGAAGCTTTCTTT.

This chain joins TRBV7-3 and TRBJ2-5, with TRBD2 as a possible D gene (6 bases). Germline V gene lookup returns CDR1 SGHTA and CDR2 FQGTGA. The ends were cut back, 2 bases at V and 5 bases at J, with 9 bases in the middle. The CDR3 has 13 residues. This CDR3 reads CASSLAGSETQYF. CDR3 nucleotides: TGTGCCAGCAGCTTAGCGGGGTCGGAGACCCAGTACTTC.